This T cell receptor beta chain was captured in a study of blood T cell repertoires in COVID-19. Study background: Sites across the United States, Italy and Spain contributed samples from acute and convalescent COVID-19. The cDNA or gDNA used as material had been derived from T cells, B-cell-depleted T cells, or PBMCs.

Original data processing: Amplification of reference gene primers was used by the study to estimate nucleated cell counts. TCRdb keeps only in-frame clones here, not all; method: immunoSEQ multiplex PCR. D and trimming come from the DNA, and the V and J calls and clone size come from that table. The table has 190,000 or so clones, roughly 90% seen once. The CDR3 spans 16 residues. Germline V lookup: CDR1 KGHDR, CDR2 SFDVKD. V lost 3 bases and J 3 bases, leaving 15 bases between the germline ends. This clone was picked up one time. The study recruited exposed participants who had met a COVID-19 case within 2 weeks before entry.

The genes are TRBV24-1 and TRBJ2-3, with a tentative D call TRBD2 (6 bases). The sequencing input was PBMCs or T cells enriched from blood (not recorded which). The receptor comes from a young woman who had been exposed to COVID-19. The CDR3 nucleotides are TGTGCCACCAGTGATCCCCACCGGGACTTAACAGATACGCAGTATTTT. This translates into CATSDPHRDLTDTQYF.